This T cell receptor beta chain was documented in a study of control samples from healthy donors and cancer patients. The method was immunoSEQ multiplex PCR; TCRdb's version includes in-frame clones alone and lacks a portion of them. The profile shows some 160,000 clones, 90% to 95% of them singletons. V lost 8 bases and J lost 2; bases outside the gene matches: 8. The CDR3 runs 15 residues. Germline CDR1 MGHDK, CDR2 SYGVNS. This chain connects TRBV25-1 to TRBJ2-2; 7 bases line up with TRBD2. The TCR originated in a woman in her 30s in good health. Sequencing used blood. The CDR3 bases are TGTGCCAGCGAAGGGGAGGGCCGAAACACCGGGGAGCTGTTTTTT. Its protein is CASEGEGRNTGELFF.